This passage covers 28 T cell receptor beta chains from one sample sequenced in a study of OX40 agonist ivuxolimab in advanced cancers. Profiled with immunoSEQ multiplex PCR; TCRdb holds only in-frame clones, not every one. The repertoire holds approximately 68,000 clones, approximately 86% seen once, with approximately 0.86% in the top ten. Here the sequenced sample was CD4+ or CD8+ T cells sorted from blood, taken in a trial of the OX40 agonist ivuxolimab. All receptors come from an adult with an advanced solid tumor such as melanoma, head and neck, liver or kidney cancer.

This clone occurred a few times. The chain employs TRBV4-2 and TRBJ2-3; TRBD1 or TRBD2 may be the D gene (5 bases each). Germline lookup yields CDR1 LGHNA and CDR2 YNFKEQ. Trimming cost V 0 bases and J 6 bases, with 13 bases left between them. The CDR3 covers 15 residues. The CDR3 region is CASSQEGREIDTQYF. In nucleotides, the CDR3 is TGTGCCAGCAGCCAAGAGGGCAGGGAGATTGATACGCAGTATTTT.

This chain connects TRBV6-1 to TRBJ2-7; D not certain. This CDR3 is 13 amino acids long. The germline CDR1 and CDR2 sequences are MNHNS and SASEGT. Between the trimmed V and J ends, which lost 7 bases and 3 bases, there was a span of 13 bases. As DNA, the CDR3 is TGTGCCAGCACCCCAGGAGCCAACTACGAGCAGTACTTC. As protein: CASTPGANYEQYF.

The gene calls are TRBV6-6 and TRBJ2-7; D may correspond to TRBD1 or TRBD2 (7 bases each). V was trimmed by 6 bases and J by 2 bases, leaving 14 bases between them. The germline V gene encodes CDR1 MNHNY and CDR2 SVGAGI (reference sequence). This CDR3 is 14 amino acids long. The CDR3 is CASSQGGLTYEQYF. Here the CDR3 DNA reads TGTGCCAGCAGCCAGGGGGGACTAACCTACGAGCAGTACTTC.

This clone showed up just a few times. The gene calls are TRBV30 and TRBJ2-5; 10 nucleotides align to TRBD2. Germline CDR1 GTSNPN, CDR2 SVGIG (reference sequence). This CDR3 comprises 19 residues. V trimming: 4 bases; J trimming: 7 bases; junction bases outside the gene matches: 24. The CDR3 loop reads CAWIKAGGPSRGLRGTQYF. The CDR3 nucleotides are TGTGCCTGGATTAAAGCGGGAGGGCCCTCTCGTGGGTTGCGAGGGACCCAGTACTTC. Together with reference TRBV30 and TRBJ2-5, the CDR3 gives the full variable domain: SQTIHQWPATLVQPVGSPLSLECTVEGTSNPNLYWYRQAAGRGLQLLFYSVGIGQISSEVPQNLSASRPQDRQFILSSKKLLLSDSGFYLCAWIKAGGPSRGLRGTQYFGPGTRLLVL.

The chain links TRBV30 to TRBJ2-4; D is ambiguous. V lost 2 bases and J lost 5, with 7 bases in between. This CDR3 contains 12 residues. Germline lookup yields CDR1 GTSNPN and CDR2 SVGIG (reference sequence). DNA for the CDR3: TGTGCCTGGAGTCGGGCAGAAAACATTCAGTACTTC. Translated: CAWSRAENIQYF.

This sequence joins TRBV7-8 and TRBJ1-1; perhaps TRBD1 as D (5 bases). V dropped 6 bases and J dropped 0 bases, with 8 bases sitting between them. CDR3 length equals 13 residues. Looked up from germline, CDR1 is SGHVS and CDR2 is FQNEAQ. CDR3 loop: CASRTVMNTEAFF. The CDR3, as DNA: TGTGCCAGCAGGACAGTCATGAACACTGAAGCTTTCTTT.

The J gene is TRBJ2-1, the V gene TRBV28; 7 bases align to TRBD2. Germline assignment: CDR1 MDHEN and CDR2 SYDVKM. The ends lost 3 bases at V and 2 bases at J; junction bases unmatched: 7. This CDR3 spans 16 amino acids. CDR3 DNA: TGTGCCAGCAGTTTGGTCGCTAGCGGCACCTACAATGAGCAGTTCTTC. It specifies CASSLVASGTYNEQFF.

The J gene is TRBJ1-6, the V gene TRBV11-2; 9 bases line up with TRBD1. Germline CDR1 reads SGHAT; CDR2 reads FQNNGV. This CDR3 has 14 amino acids. The J segment lost 10 bases and the V segment lost 2 bases, leaving 3 bases of the junction unmatched. DNA of the CDR3: TGTGCCAGCAGCTTAAACAGGGGGCCCTCACCCCTCCACTTT. Translated, it gives CASSLNRGPSPLHF.

This clone was recorded once. The chain couples TRBV4-2 to TRBJ2-2, with D possibly matching TRBD1 (6 bases). The germline gives CDR1 LGHNA, CDR2 YNFKEQ. The V gene lost 1 base and the J gene lost 5 bases, with 14 bases spanning the gap. This CDR3 is built from 16 residues. CDR3 amino acids: CASSQGSGAQTGELFF. In DNA, the CDR3 is TGTGCCAGCAGCCAAGGGTCAGGGGCGCAGACCGGGGAGCTGTTTTTT.

V usage is TRBV7-3 and J usage is TRBJ2-1; D is possibly TRBD2 (5 bases). The CDR3 totals 13 residues. CDR1 is SGHTA and CDR2 is FQGTGA in the germline V gene. Trimming took 5 bases from V and 6 from J, leaving 11 bases between them. CDR3 in DNA: TGTGCCAGCAGCCGGGGAGTAGCCAATGAGCAGTTCTTC. Translating it yields CASSRGVANEQFF.

The chain employs TRBV5-1 and TRBJ1-3; no reliable D call. Per germline, CDR1 SGHRS and CDR2 YFSETQ. This CDR3 spans 16 amino acids. Trimming cost V 4 bases and J 0 bases, with 14 bases left between them. This chain's CDR3 is CASSLTGFSSGNTIYF. Written as DNA, the CDR3 is TGCGCCAGCAGCCTGACCGGATTCAGCTCTGGAAACACCATATATTTT.

The rearrangement joins TRBV15 to TRBJ2-5; D tentatively reads TRBD1 or TRBD2 (5 bases each). CDR3 length: 15 residues. Looked up from germline, CDR1 is LNHNV and CDR2 is YYDKDF (reference sequence). Trimming took off 0 bases at V and 1 base at J, with 9 bases between the two ends. This CDR3 is CATSREGEPQETQYF. CDR3 nucleotide sequence: TGTGCCACCAGCAGAGAAGGGGAGCCCCAAGAGACCCAGTACTTC.

V gene TRBV11-3 combines with J gene TRBJ1-6, with TRBD1 identical over 7 bases. Germline V lookup: CDR1 SGHNT, CDR2 YENEEA. There are 15 residues in the CDR3. V dropped 1 base and J dropped 7; count of bases not matched to a gene: 4. In nucleotides, the CDR3 is TGTGCCAGCAGCTTAGGCAGGGGGGGGAATTCACCCCTCCACTTT. It is translated as CASSLGRGGNSPLHF.

The chain uses TRBV2 and TRBJ2-1; no clear D gene. This CDR3 comprises 12 residues. Trimming took off 4 bases at V and 6 bases at J, with 7 bases between the two ends. CDR1 and CDR2 (germline): SNHLY, FYNNEI. In DNA form, the CDR3 reads TGTGCCAGCAGTGTAGACGTCAATGAGCAGTTCTTC. Amino acids: CASSVDVNEQFF. The full variable domain, rest sourced from reference TRBV2 and TRBJ2-1, is EPEVTQTPSHQVTQMGQEVILRCVPISNHLYFYWYRQILGQKVEFLVSFYNNEISEKSEIFDDQFSVERPDGSNFTLKIRSTKLEDSAMYFCASSVDVNEQFFGPGTRLTVL.

This chain uses TRBV6-5 with TRBJ2-7; D is ambiguous. Germline CDR1 is MNHEY and CDR2 is SVGAGI. V lost 0 bases and J lost 5, with 11 bases in between. The CDR3 extends over 14 amino acids. The CDR3 spells CASSYSLGTDEQYF. CDR3 coding DNA: TGTGCCAGCAGTTACTCGCTGGGAACCGACGAGCAGTACTTC.

This chain links TRBV7-3 with TRBJ2-7; TRBD2 matches 10 bases. The J segment lost 5 bases and the V segment lost 5 bases, leaving 18 bases of the junction unmatched. This CDR3 is 18 amino acids long. Germline V gives CDR1 SGHTA, CDR2 FQGTGA. This CDR3 reads CASSLTSGYGSGENEQYF. The DNA for the CDR3 is TGTGCCAGCAGCCTGACTAGCGGGTACGGAAGTGGGGAAAACGAGCAGTACTTC.

The sample holds one count of this clone. This rearrangement joins TRBV11-2 to TRBJ2-7; 14 positions agree with TRBD2. Unmatched junction bases numbered 2, after V lost 6 bases and J lost 7 bases. From germline, CDR1 is SGHAT and CDR2 FQNNGV. The CDR3 length is 13 residues. The CDR3 DNA sequence: TGTGCCAGCAGGGGGACTAGCGGGAGAGAGCAGTACTTC. Translating it yields CASRGTSGREQYF.

The rearrangement links TRBV7-9 to TRBJ1-1; D is ambiguous. The CDR3 extends over 13 amino acids. Germline CDR1 and CDR2: SEHNR and FQNEAQ (reference sequence). Trimming shortened V by 5 bases and J by 3 bases, and 10 bases separated the two germline ends. CDR3 protein: CASSPTGYTEAFF. The CDR3 DNA follows: TGTGCCAGCAGCCCCACGGGGTACACTGAAGCTTTCTTT.

The rearrangement links TRBV15 to TRBJ1-2; 8 bases are shared with TRBD1. Germline values: CDR1 LNHNV, CDR2 YYDKDF (reference sequence). The CDR3 consists of 14 residues. V lost 4 bases to trimming and J lost 3 bases; unmatched junction nucleotides: 4. The CDR3: CATSTGGAYYGYTF. Here the CDR3 DNA reads TGTGCCACCAGCACAGGGGGCGCATACTATGGCTACACCTTC.

As for this clone: The same CDR3 arises from other DNA sequences in this sample as well. The rearrangement links TRBV19 to TRBJ1-5; D is unclear. Germline V gene lookup returns CDR1 LNHDA and CDR2 SQIVND (reference sequence). CDR3 length: 14 residues. V was shortened by 1 base and J by 7 bases, with 11 bases between the two germline ends. CDR3 residues: CASSIGGERQPQHF. Here the CDR3 DNA reads TGTGCCAGTAGTATAGGGGGAGAAAGGCAGCCCCAGCATTTT. Full variable domain (rest looked up from reference TRBV19 and TRBJ1-5): DGGITQSPKYLFRKEGQNVTLSCEQNLNHDAMYWYRQDPGQGLRLIYYSQIVNDFQKGDIAEGYSVSREKKESFPLTVTSAQKNPTAFYLCASSIGGERQPQHFGDGTRLSIL.

DNA for the CDR3: TGTGCCAGCAGCTTAGGGCTATTGGGGGGCTTCTCCTACGAGCAGTACTTC. This codes for CASSLGLLGGFSYEQYF. The rearrangement uses TRBV7-2 and TRBJ2-7; D may be TRBD1 or TRBD2 (6 bases each). The length of the CDR3 is 17 residues. Trimming stripped 1 base from V and 0 bases from J, with 16 bases between. Germline V gene sequence: CDR1 SGHTA, CDR2 FQGNSA.

The chain joins TRBV6-1 to TRBJ2-4; D is uncertain. Germline loops: CDR1 MNHNS, CDR2 SASEGT. Trimming left V 7 bases short and J 6 bases short, with 16 bases between. This CDR3 comprises 14 residues. The CDR3 here is CASNRLGDRNIQYF. Written as DNA, the CDR3 is TGTGCCAGCAACCGACTCGGCGATCGAAACATTCAGTACTTC.

The chain joins TRBV4-1 to TRBJ2-5, with a tentative D call TRBD2 (5 bases). Germline values: CDR1 MGHRA, CDR2 YSYEKL. The V end lost 1 base, the J end lost 2 bases, and 14 bases lay between the germline ends. The CDR3 has 16 residues. As DNA, the CDR3 is TGCGCCAGCAGCCAAGTAGGTACTAGAAAGCAAGAGACCCAGTACTTC. Translating it yields CASSQVGTRKQETQYF.

The chain carries TRBV9 and TRBJ2-7, with 9 bases aligning to TRBD1. Per germline, CDR1 SGDLS and CDR2 YYNGEE. Germline trimming cut 4 bases from V and 4 bases from J; bases unmatched to any gene: 6. This CDR3 contains 14 residues. The CDR3 coding sequence is TGTGCCAGCAGCAAACAGGGGGCGCGGTACGAGCAGTACTTC. This sequence encodes CASSKQGARYEQYF.

The rearrangement links TRBV23-1 to TRBJ2-7; unclear D gene. TRBV23-1 is given ORF status, its function remaining uncertain. This CDR3 region has 13 residues. V gave up 2 bases and J gave up 1 base, with 6 bases separating them. CDR3 nucleotide sequence: TGCGCCAGCAGTCAACACGGATCCTACGAGCAGTACTTC. Its protein product is CASSQHGSYEQYF.

The rearrangement joins TRBV2 to TRBJ2-3, with TRBD2 as a possible D gene (6 bases). The V end was cut by 2 bases, the J end by 4 bases, with 7 bases between. Germline V gene data show CDR1 as SNHLY and CDR2 as FYNNEI. The CDR3 runs to 13 residues. The CDR3 loop reads CASSERRADTQYF. The CDR3 DNA sequence: TGTGCCAGCAGTGAAAGGAGGGCAGATACGCAGTATTTT.

A single count supports this clone. The rearrangement links TRBV28 to TRBJ2-7; 8 bases align to TRBD2. J lost 7 bases, V lost 4 bases, and 9 bases had no gene match. This CDR3 contains 14 residues. Germline V lookup: CDR1 MDHEN, CDR2 SYDVKM. CDR3 bases: TGTGCCAGCAGTTCAGGCGGGAGGAGGGGAGAGCAGTACTTC. Translating gives CASSSGGRRGEQYF.

The chain combines TRBV6-5 with TRBJ2-2, with D possibly TRBD2 on 6 matching bases. V lost 6 bases and J 2 bases, leaving 13 bases between the germline ends. CDR1 and CDR2 from the germline V gene are MNHEY and SVGAGI. The CDR3 extends over 15 amino acids. DNA of the CDR3: TGTGCCAGCAGGTTCACTAGCTCAAACACCGGGGAGCTGTTTTTT. This encodes CASRFTSSNTGELFF.